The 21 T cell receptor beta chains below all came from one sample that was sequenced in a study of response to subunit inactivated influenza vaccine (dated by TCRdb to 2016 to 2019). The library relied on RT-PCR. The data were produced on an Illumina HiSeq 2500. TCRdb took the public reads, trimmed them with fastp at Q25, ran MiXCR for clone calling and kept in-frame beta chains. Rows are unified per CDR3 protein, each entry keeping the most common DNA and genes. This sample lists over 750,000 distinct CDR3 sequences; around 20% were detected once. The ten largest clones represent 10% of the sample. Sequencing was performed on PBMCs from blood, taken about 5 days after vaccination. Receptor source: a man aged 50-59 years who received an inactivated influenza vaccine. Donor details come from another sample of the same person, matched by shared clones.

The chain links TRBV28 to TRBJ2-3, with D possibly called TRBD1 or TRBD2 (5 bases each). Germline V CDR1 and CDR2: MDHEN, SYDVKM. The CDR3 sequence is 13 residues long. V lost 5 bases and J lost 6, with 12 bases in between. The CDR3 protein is CASSPGPEDTQYF. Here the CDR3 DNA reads TGTGCCAGCAGTCCGGGGCCGGAGGATACGCAGTATTTT.

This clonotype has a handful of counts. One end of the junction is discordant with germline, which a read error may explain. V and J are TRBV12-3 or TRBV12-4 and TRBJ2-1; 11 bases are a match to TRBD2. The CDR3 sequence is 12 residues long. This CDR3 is CASSSLAGGPLF. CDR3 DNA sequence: TGTGCCAGCAGTTCCTTAGCGGGGGGGCCACTCTTC.

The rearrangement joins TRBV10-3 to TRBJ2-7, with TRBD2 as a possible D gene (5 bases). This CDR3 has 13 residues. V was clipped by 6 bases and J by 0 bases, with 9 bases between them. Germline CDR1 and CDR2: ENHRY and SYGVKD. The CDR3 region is CAIRDGDSYEQYF. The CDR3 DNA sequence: TGTGCCATCAGAGACGGGGACTCCTACGAGCAGTACTTC.

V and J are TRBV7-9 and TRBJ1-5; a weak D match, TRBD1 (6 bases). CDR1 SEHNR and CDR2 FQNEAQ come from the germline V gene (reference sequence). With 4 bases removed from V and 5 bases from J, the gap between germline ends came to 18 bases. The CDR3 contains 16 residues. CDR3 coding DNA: TGTGCCAGCAGCTCACGGCAAGGGGGGCGCGATCAGCCCCAGCATTTT. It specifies CASSSRQGGRDQPQHF.

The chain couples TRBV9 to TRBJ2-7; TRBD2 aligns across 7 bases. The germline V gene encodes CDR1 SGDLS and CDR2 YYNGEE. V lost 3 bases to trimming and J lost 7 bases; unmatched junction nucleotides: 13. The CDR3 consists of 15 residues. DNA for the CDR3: TGTGCCAGCAGCGCTGGGGGAGGGATCACTAAGGAGCAGTACTTC. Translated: CASSAGGGITKEQYF.

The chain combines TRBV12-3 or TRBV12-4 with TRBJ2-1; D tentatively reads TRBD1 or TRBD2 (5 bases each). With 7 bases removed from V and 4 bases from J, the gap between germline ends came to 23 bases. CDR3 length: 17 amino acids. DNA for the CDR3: TGTGCCAGCACCCCCTTCTCGGGGCGCTTTACTTACAATGAGCAGTTCTTC. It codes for CASTPFSGRFTYNEQFF.

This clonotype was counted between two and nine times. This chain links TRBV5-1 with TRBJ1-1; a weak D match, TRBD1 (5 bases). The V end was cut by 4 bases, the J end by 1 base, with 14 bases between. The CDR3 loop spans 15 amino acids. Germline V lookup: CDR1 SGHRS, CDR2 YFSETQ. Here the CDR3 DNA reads TGCGCCAGCAGCGCATTACAGGCCCGGAACACTGAAGCTTTCTTT. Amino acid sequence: CASSALQARNTEAFF.

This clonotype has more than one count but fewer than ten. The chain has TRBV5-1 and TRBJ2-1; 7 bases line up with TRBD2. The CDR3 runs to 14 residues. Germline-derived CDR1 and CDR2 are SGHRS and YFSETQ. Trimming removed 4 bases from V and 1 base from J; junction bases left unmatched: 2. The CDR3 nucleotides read TGCGCCAGCAGCCGGGGGGAATCCTACAATGAGCAGTTCTTC. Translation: CASSRGESYNEQFF.

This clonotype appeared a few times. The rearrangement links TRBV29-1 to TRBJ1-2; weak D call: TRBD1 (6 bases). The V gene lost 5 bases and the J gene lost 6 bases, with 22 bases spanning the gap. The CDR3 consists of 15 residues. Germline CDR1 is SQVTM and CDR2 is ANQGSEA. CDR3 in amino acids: CSVPKGAGAPHGYTF. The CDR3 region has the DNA TGCAGCGTTCCAAAGGGTGCAGGGGCCCCTCATGGCTACACCTTC. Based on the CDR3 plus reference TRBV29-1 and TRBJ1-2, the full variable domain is SAVISQKPSRDICQRGTSLTIQCQVDSQVTMMFWYRQQPGQSLTLIATANQGSEATYESGFVIDKFPISRPNLTFSTLTVSNMSPEDSSIYLCSVPKGAGAPHGYTFGSGTRLTVV.

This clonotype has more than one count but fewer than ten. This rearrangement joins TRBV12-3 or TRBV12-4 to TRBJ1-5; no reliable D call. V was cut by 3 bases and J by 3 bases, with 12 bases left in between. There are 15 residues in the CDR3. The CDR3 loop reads CASSLSGRPNQPQHF. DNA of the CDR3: TGTGCCAGCAGTTTGTCCGGCCGCCCCAATCAGCCCCAGCATTTT.

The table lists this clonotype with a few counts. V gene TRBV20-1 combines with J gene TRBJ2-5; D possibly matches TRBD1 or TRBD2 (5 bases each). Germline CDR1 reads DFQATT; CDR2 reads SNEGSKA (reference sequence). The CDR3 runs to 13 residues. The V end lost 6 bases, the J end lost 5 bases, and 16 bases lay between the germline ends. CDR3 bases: TGCAGTGCCAGGTTGGGGGTCTGGGAGACCCAGTACTTC. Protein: CSARLGVWETQYF.

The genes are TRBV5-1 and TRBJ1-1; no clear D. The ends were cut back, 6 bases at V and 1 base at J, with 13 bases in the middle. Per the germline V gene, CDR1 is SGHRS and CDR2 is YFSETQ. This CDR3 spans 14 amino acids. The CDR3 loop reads CASTQAAANTEAFF. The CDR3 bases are TGCGCCAGCACCCAGGCGGCAGCGAACACTGAAGCTTTCTTT.

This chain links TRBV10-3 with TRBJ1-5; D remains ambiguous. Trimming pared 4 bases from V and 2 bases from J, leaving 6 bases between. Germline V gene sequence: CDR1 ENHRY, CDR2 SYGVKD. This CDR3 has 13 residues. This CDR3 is CAISVGGNQPQHF. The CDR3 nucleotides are TGTGCCATCAGTGTTGGGGGCAATCAGCCCCAGCATTTT.

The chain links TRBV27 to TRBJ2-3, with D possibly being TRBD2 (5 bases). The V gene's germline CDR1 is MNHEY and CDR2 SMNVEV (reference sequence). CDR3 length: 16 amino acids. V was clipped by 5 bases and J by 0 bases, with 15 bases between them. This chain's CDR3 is CASSPDAGYSTDTQYF. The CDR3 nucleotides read TGTGCCAGCAGTCCCGATGCGGGCTATAGCACAGATACGCAGTATTTT.

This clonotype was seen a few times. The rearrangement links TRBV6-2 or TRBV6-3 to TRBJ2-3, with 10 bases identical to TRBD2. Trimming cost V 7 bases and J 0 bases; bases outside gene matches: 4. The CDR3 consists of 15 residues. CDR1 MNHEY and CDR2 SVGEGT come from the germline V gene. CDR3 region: CASKKLAGSTDTQYF. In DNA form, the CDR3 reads TGTGCCAGCAAGAAACTAGCGGGGAGCACAGATACGCAGTATTTT.

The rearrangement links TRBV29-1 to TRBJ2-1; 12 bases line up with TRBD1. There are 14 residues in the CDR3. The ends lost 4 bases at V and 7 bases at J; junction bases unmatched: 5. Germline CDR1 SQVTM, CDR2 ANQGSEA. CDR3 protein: CSVGGQGAWNEQFF. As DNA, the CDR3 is TGCAGCGTTGGGGGACAGGGGGCCTGGAATGAGCAGTTCTTC.

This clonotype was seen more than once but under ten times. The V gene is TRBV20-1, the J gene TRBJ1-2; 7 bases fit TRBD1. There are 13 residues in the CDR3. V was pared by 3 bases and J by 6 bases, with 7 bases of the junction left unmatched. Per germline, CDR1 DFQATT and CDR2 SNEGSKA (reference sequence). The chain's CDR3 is CSASRDRDHGYTF. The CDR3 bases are TGCAGTGCTAGCCGTGACAGGGATCATGGCTACACCTTC.

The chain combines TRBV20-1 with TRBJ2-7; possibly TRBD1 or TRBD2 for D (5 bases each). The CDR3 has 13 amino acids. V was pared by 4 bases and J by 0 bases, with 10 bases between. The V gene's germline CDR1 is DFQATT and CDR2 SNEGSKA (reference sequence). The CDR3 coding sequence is TGCAGTGCTATGGGACGGAGCTCCTACGAGCAGTACTTC. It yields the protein CSAMGRSSYEQYF.

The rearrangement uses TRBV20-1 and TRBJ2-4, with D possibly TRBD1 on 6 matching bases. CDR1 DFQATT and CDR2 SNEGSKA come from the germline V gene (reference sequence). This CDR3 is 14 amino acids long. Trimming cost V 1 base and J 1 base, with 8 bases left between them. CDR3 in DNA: TGCAGTGCTAGAGGGCAGGGGGCCAAAAACATTCAGTACTTC. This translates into CSARGQGAKNIQYF.

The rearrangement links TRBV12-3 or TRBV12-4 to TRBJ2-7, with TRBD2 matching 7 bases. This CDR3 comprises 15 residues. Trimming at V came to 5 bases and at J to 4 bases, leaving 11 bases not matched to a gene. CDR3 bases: TGTGCCAGCAGTGTCTCCGGACTAGAAATATACGAGCAGTACTTC. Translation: CASSVSGLEIYEQYF.

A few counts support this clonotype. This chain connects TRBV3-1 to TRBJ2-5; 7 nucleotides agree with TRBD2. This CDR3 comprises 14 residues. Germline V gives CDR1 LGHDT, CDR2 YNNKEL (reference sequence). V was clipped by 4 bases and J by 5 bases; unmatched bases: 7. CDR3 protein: CASSLREVLETQYF. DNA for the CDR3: TGTGCCAGCAGCCTCCGGGAGGTGTTGGAGACCCAGTACTTC.